This TCR beta chain was found in a study of cytomegalovirus exposure and HLA in healthy donors. Study context: HLA-typed donors contributed some 87 million unique TCRs, which were held in an early data release. Study outcomes and limitations: As a later analysis revealed, most CMV-associated TCR beta chains appeared HLA-restricted. Follow-up analysis seemed to connect common viral pathogens with several of the most significant clusters identified. When analyzed later, a missense DCLRE1C variant was found to be linked to TCR beta V- and J-gene trimming.

In the PCR, 60 Vbeta and 13 Jbeta primers were used. Repertoires were generated with immunoSEQ multiplex PCR, while TCRdb's copy carries only in-frame clones and drops some. This table holds roughly 150,000 clones, 75% to 90% found once. Comment on this clone: Its matching antigen is unknown.

J gave up 8 bases and V 7 bases, and 9 bases lay outside the gene matches. The CDR3 is 14 residues long. The germline CDR1 and CDR2 sequences are MNHNS and SASEGT. The clonotype comes from a male donor in good health and CMV-seronegative. The specimen was PBMCs. V and J are TRBV6-1 and TRBJ1-4; 8 nucleotides line up with TRBD1. The CDR3 nucleotides are TGTGCCAGCACCCGGACAGGGCCGGGGGAAAAACTGTTTTTT. It yields the protein CASTRTGPGEKLFF.